At least ten counts were recorded for the clone carrying this T cell receptor beta chain. The J segment lost 5 bases and the V segment lost 10 bases, leaving 10 bases of the junction unmatched. CDR3 length equals 16 residues. CDR1 and CDR2 (germline): MDHEN, SYDVKM. There were TCR beta CDR3 regions amplified from RNA transcripts. In the first-round RT-PCR of the TCR CDR3, the HTBI primer set was used. Each CDR3 protein is one row after TCRdb ran MiXCR on the multiplex PCR reads. The table lists some 250,000 distinct CDR3 sequences, roughly 15% of them singletons. The sample is drawn from a study of T cells in Graves' hyperthyroidism and ophthalmopathy.

The rearrangement joins TRBV28 to TRBJ2-2; 13 bases match TRBD2. Material for sequencing was blood. The TCR was taken from a woman in her forties with Graves' hyperthyroidism that later progressed to Graves' ophthalmopathy. CDR3 in DNA: TGTGCCACCACCGGGACTAGCGGGATTCTAACCGGGGAGCTGTTTTTT. Translation: CATTGTSGILTGELFF.